This is a list of T cell receptor beta chains from one sample in a study of shared clonotypes between healthy human individuals. The protocol was immunoSEQ multiplex PCR, while the TCRdb copy is restricted to in-frame clones and leaves out a portion. The data show 950,000 to 1,300,000 clones, with approximately 68% seen just once and about 1.5% held by the top ten. Sequencing used memory CD4+ T cells sorted from blood. Receptor source: a man younger than 35 in good health. The CDR3 runs from the conserved cysteine through the conserved F or W. Fields, in order: J gene, D gene, clone size, V gene, CDR3 protein, CDR3 DNA. A D gene is named only where the DNA matches it firmly. Part of the rows lack a size; the others show once, few, many or a class for expanded clones.

>TRBJ2-3|TRBD2|-|TRBV11-3
CASSPGGPSRLDTQYF
TGTGCCAGCAGTCCGGGAGGGCCGTCCCGATTGGATACGCAGTATTTT
>TRBJ2-5|TRBD1|-|TRBV4-1
CASSQAKTGGLETQYF
TGCGCCAGCAGCCAAGCCAAGACAGGGGGTTTGGAGACCCAGTACTTC
>TRBJ2-1|-|few|TRBV28
CASSFRSNEQFF
TGTGCCAGCAGTTTCAGGTCCAATGAGCAGTTCTTC
>TRBJ2-5|TRBD2|-|TRBV7-2
CASSFYLAGSQETQYF
TGTGCCAGCAGCTTCTATTTAGCGGGATCCCAAGAGACCCAGTACTTC
>TRBJ2-5|TRBD1|-|TRBV9
CASSAGQGRETQYF
TGTGCCAGCAGCGCGGGACAGGGGAGAGAGACCCAGTACTTC
>TRBJ2-1|-|-|TRBV30
CAWSVEGYEQFF
TGTGCCTGGAGTGTGGAGGGATATGAGCAGTTCTTC
>TRBJ2-1|-|-|TRBV5-4
CASSLQGAAGHEQFF
TGTGCCAGCAGCTTGCAGGGTGCAGCGGGTCATGAGCAGTTCTTC
>TRBJ2-1|-|-|TRBV5-1
CASSRDPGNEQFF
TGCGCCAGCAGTCGTGACCCGGGAAATGAGCAGTTCTTC
>TRBJ2-7|TRBD2|-|TRBV7-8
CASSQDTGLAGVYEQYF
TGTGCCAGCAGCCAAGATACGGGACTAGCGGGAGTGTACGAGCAGTACTTC
>TRBJ2-7|TRBD1|once|TRBV4-1
CASSLRTGPTYEQYF
TGCGCCAGCAGCCTTAGGACAGGGCCGACCTACGAGCAGTACTTC
>TRBJ2-2|-|-|TRBV18
CASSPGQYANTGELFF
TGTGCCAGCTCACCTGGACAGTACGCGAACACCGGGGAGCTGTTTTTT
>TRBJ1-4|-|-|TRBV5-1
CASSLDIGEKLFF
TGTGCCAGCAGCTTAGACATCGGTGAAAAACTGTTTTTT
>TRBJ1-6|-|-|TRBV14
CASSPQGVYNSPLHF
TGTGCCAGCAGCCCACAGGGAGTCTATAATTCACCCCTCCACTTT
>TRBJ1-4|TRBD1|-|TRBV5-1
CASSSRGQDNEKLFF
TGCGCCAGCAGCAGCCGGGGACAGGATAATGAAAAACTGTTTTTT
>TRBJ1-2|-|-|TRBV5-1
CASSFGGGDYGYTF
TGCGCCAGCAGCTTCGGGGGAGGGGACTATGGCTACACCTTC
>TRBJ2-1|-|-|TRBV29-1
CSVEEGKAPFF
TGCAGCGTTGAAGAGGGGAAGGCGCCGTTCTTC
>TRBJ2-7|-|-|TRBV7-2
CASTPGLLPPYEQYF
TGTGCCAGCACCCCGGGACTCCTTCCCCCCTACGAGCAGTACTTC
>TRBJ2-1|TRBD2|many|TRBV18
CASSPPRGTSSYNEQFF
TGTGCCAGCTCACCACCGCGGGGGACTAGCTCGTACAATGAGCAGTTCTTC
>TRBJ1-2|-|-|TRBV6-1
CASSEGLRSDNYGYTF
TGTGCCAGCAGTGAAGGGCTCAGGTCGGACAACTATGGCTACACCTTC
>TRBJ2-6|-|-|TRBV2
CASALGAGSSGANVLTF
TGTGCCAGCGCGTTGGGGGCGGGGTCCTCTGGGGCCAACGTCCTGACTTTC
>TRBJ1-3|-|-|TRBV7-2
CASSLTGHGSGNTIYF
TGTGCCAGCAGCTTAACAGGGCATGGTTCTGGAAACACCATATATTTT
>TRBJ2-3|TRBD2|-|TRBV4-1
CASSHDSAGGPTDTQYF
TGCGCCAGCAGCCACGACTCCGCGGGGGGCCCCACAGATACGCAGTATTTT
>TRBJ1-1|TRBD1|once|TRBV7-8
CASSLAGQWNTEAFF
TGTGCCAGCAGCTTAGCGGGACAGTGGAACACTGAAGCTTTCTTT
>TRBJ1-6|TRBD1|-|TRBV5-6
CASSGTGASPLHF
TGTGCCAGCAGCGGGACAGGCGCATCACCCCTCCACTTT
>TRBJ2-2|-|-|TRBV11-2
CASSLVPAHGTGELFF
TGTGCCAGCAGCTTAGTTCCCGCCCACGGCACCGGGGAGCTGTTTTTT
>TRBJ2-1|-|many|TRBV11-3
CASSNDVASEQFF
TGTGCCAGCAGCAACGACGTGGCATCCGAGCAGTTCTTC
>TRBJ2-7|TRBD2|-|TRBV7-2
CASSPGLAYHEQYF
TGTGCCAGCAGCCCGGGACTAGCGTACCACGAGCAGTACTTC
>TRBJ2-1|-|-|TRBV5-1
CASSLAPGGVRSDNEQFF
TGCGCCAGCAGCTTGGCCCCAGGGGGGGTTCGATCGGATAATGAGCAGTTCTTC